The T cell receptor (beta chain) described here comes from a study of graft-versus-host responses after intestinal transplantation. For the study at large: Transplants were multivisceral, liver-intestinal, or isolated intestinal.

Generated by immunoSEQ multiplex PCR, the TCRdb table keeps only in-frame clones and is missing some. The table records roughly 5,700 clones, around four fifths of them present only once. Lamina propria and intraepithelial lymphocytes were released by processing graft tissue. General study findings and limits: Graft-donor T cell macrochimerism coincided with high graft-versus-host to host-versus-graft clonal ratios in allografts. After transplant, early declines in HvG clones were associated with peak levels of circulating GvH clones.

The CDR3 totals 11 residues. Germline CDR1 SGHAT, CDR2 FQNNGV. Trimming cost V 5 bases and J 5 bases, with 6 bases left between them. A word on this clone: The antigen is unknown.

This chain connects TRBV11-2 to TRBJ2-5; D is undetermined. The clonotype comes from a human patient who received an intestinal transplant, so some T cells may come from the graft donor. The sequences come from ileum tissue, collected 220 to 240 days after intestinal transplant. CDR3 nucleotide sequence: TGTGCCAGCAGCCCCCGTGAGACCCAGTACTTC. Protein: CASSPRETQYF.